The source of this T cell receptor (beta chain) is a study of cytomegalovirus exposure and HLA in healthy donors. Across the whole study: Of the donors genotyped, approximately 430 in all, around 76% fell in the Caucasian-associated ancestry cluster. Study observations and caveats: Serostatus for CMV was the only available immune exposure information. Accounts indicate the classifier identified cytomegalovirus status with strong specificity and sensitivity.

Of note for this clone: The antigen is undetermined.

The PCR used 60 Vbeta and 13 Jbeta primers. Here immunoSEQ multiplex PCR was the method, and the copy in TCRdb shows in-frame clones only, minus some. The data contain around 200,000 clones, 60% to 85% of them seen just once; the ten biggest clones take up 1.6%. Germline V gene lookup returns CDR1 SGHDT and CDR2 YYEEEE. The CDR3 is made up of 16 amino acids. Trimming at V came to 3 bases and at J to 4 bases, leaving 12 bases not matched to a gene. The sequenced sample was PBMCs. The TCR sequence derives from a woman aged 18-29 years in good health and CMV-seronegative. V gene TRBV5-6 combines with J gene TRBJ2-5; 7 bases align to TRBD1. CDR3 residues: CASSSETGSGRETQYF. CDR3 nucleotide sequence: TGTGCCAGCAGCTCCGAGACAGGGAGTGGACGAGAGACCCAGTACTTC.